The present T cell receptor (beta chain) was sequenced within a study of cytomegalovirus exposure and HLA in healthy donors. The table lists this clone with a count of one. Unmatched junction bases numbered 5, after V lost 3 bases and J lost 7 bases. CDR1 is SGHNT and CDR2 is YENEEA in the germline V gene. CDR3 length: 13 amino acids. Researchers ran the PCR with 60 Vbeta and 13 Jbeta primers. The method was immunoSEQ multiplex PCR; TCRdb's version includes in-frame clones alone and lacks a portion of them. The repertoire includes 130,000 or so clones, 65% to 85% of them detected once, and less than 2% sits in the top ten.

The chain recombines TRBV11-3 with TRBJ2-7; 8 nucleotides match TRBD1. This clonotype was obtained from a woman under 30 in good health and CMV-seronegative. The sequenced material came from PBMCs. In nucleotides, the CDR3 is TGTGCCAGCAGCTTTGGACAGGGCGGAGAGCAGTACTTC. Amino acids: CASSFGQGGEQYF.